This T cell receptor (beta chain) was identified during a study of human T cells and chemical hapten exposure. Study details: Reading of the patch tests, which applied 0.01% DPC to the upper back, occurred at 6 days.

For the library, individual cDNA molecules each received unique molecular identifiers. In the source study's methods: Individual samples carried between about 20,000 and 700,000 TCRs, with roughly 95,000 as the median. Each CDR3 protein gets one entry after TCRdb re-called the RACE reads with MiXCR. These V and J calls derive from TCRdb rather than the authors' analysis. The repertoire holds tens of thousands of distinct CDR3 sequences, with about 9.4% as singletons. Time point denoted: patch test 1, 2 weeks after DPC sensitization. Treatment defined: therapeutic diphenylcyclopropenone sensitization with weekly scalp DPC. Unfractionated whole blood yielded total RNA. Trimming cost V 7 bases and J 10 bases, with 17 bases left between them. The CDR3 runs to 14 residues. Per the germline V gene, CDR1 is SNHLY and CDR2 is FYNNEI.

This sequence originates from a woman between 50 and 59 years old with alopecia areata. Some clones in this sample may be carry-over from other donors' samples. The genes are TRBV2 and TRBJ1-6; no clear D. The source was whole blood, collected in connection with sensitization to the hapten diphenylcyclopropenone (DPC). For the CDR3, the DNA is TGTGCCAGCACCTTCTCGGGAGGTGAATCACCCCTCCACTTT. Translated, it gives CASTFSGGESPLHF.